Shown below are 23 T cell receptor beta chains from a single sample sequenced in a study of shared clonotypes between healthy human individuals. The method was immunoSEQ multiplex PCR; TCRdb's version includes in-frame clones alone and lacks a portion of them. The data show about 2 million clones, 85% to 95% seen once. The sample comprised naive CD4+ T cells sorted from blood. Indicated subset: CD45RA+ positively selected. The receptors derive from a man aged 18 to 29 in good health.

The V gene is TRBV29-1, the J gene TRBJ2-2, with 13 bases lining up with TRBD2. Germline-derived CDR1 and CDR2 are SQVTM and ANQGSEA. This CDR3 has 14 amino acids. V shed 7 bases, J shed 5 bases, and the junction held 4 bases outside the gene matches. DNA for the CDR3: TGCAGCGCGCAGGGACTAGCGGGGACCGGGGAGCTGTTTTTT. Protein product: CSAQGLAGTGELFF.

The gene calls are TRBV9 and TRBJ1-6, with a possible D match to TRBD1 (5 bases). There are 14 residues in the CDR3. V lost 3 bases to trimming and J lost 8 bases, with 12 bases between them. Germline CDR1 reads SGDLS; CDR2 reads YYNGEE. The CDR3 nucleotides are TGTGCCAGCAGCGAGACGGGAGGGGATTCACCCCTCCACTTT. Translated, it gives CASSETGGDSPLHF.

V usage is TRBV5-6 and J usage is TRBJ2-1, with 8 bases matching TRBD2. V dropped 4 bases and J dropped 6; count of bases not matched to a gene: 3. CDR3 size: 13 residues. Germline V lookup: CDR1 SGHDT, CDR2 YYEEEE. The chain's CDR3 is CASSPLAANEQFF. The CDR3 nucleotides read TGTGCCAGCAGCCCACTAGCGGCCAATGAGCAGTTCTTC.

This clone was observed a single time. The CDR3 reads CAIQQGSYGYTF. The CDR3 DNA sequence: TGTGCCATTCAACAGGGTTCCTATGGCTACACCTTC. The V and J genes are TRBV19 and TRBJ1-2; a possible D gene is TRBD1 (6 bases). The V end was cut by 10 bases, the J end by 4 bases, with 13 bases between. CDR3 length: 12 residues. Germline V CDR1 and CDR2: LNHDA, SQIVND (reference sequence).

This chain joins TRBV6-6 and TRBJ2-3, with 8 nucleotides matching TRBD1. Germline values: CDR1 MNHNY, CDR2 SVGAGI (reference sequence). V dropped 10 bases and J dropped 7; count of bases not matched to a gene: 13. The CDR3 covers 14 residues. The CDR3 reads CATLDRVSSHTQYF. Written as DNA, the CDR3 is TGTGCCACCCTGGACAGGGTAAGTTCGCATACGCAGTATTTT.

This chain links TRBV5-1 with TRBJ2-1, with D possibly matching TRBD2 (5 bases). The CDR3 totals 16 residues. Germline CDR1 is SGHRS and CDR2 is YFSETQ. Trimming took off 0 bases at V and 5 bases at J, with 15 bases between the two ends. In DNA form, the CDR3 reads TGCGCCAGCAGCTTGGCCGACGGGGTAACGAACAATGAGCAGTTCTTC. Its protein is CASSLADGVTNNEQFF.

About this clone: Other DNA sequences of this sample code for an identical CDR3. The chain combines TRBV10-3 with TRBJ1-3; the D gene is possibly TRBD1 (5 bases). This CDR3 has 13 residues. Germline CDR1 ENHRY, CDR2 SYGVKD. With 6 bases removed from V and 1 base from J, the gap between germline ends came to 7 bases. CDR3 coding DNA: TGTGCCATCAGCAGGGATTCTGGAAACACCATATATTTT. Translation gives CAISRDSGNTIYF.

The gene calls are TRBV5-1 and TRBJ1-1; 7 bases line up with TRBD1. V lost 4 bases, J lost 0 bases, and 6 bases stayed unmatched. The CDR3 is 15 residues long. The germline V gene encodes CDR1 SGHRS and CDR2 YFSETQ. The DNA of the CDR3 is TGCGCCAGCAGCCGGACAGGCGAAATGAACACTGAAGCTTTCTTT. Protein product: CASSRTGEMNTEAFF. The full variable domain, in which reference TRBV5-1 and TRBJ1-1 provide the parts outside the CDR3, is KAGVTQTPRYLIKTRGQQVTLSCSPISGHRSVSWYQQTPGQGLQFLFEYFSETQRNKGNFPGRFSGRQFSNSRSEMNVSTLELGDSALYLCASSRTGEMNTEAFFGQGTRLTVV.

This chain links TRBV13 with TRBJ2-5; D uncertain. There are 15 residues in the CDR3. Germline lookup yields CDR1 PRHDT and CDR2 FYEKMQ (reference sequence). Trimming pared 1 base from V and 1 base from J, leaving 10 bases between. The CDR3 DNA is TGTGCCAGCAGCTTAGTCCGATTTACCCAAGAGACCCAGTACTTC. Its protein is CASSLVRFTQETQYF.

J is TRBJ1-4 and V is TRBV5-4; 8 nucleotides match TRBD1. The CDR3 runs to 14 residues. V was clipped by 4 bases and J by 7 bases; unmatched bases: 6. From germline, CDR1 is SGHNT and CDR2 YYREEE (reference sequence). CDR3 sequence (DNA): TGTGCCAGCAGCCCGGACAGGGTAGTTGAAAAACTGTTTTTT. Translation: CASSPDRVVEKLFF.

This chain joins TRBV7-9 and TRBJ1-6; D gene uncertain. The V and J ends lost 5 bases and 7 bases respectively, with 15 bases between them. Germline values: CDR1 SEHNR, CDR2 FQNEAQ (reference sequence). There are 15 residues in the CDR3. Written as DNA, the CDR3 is TGTGCCAGCAGCCCTCGACTGGGAGGGAATTCACCCCTCCACTTT. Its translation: CASSPRLGGNSPLHF.

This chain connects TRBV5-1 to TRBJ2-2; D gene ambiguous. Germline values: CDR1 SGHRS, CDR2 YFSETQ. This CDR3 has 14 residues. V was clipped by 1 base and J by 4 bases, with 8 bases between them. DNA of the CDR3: TGCGCCAGCAGCTTGAAGGGCGGCACCGGGGAGCTGTTTTTT. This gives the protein CASSLKGGTGELFF.

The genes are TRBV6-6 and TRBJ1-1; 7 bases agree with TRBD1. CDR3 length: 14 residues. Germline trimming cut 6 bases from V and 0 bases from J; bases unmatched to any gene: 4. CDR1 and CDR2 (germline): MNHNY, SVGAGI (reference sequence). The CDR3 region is CASSRQGLNTEAFF. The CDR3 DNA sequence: TGTGCCAGCAGCCGACAGGGCCTGAACACTGAAGCTTTCTTT.

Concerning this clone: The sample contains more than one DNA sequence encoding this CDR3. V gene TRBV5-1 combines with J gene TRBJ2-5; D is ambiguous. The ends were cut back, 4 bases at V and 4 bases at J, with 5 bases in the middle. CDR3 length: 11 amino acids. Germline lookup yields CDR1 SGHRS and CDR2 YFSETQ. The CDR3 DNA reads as TGCGCCAGCAGCCACGGAGAGACCCAGTACTTC. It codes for CASSHGETQYF.

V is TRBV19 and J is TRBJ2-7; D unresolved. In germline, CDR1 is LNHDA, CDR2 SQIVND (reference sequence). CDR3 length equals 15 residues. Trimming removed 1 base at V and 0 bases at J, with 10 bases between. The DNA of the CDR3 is TGTGCCAGTAGTATAGCGGCGCTGAGCTCCTACGAGCAGTACTTC. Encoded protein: CASSIAALSSYEQYF.

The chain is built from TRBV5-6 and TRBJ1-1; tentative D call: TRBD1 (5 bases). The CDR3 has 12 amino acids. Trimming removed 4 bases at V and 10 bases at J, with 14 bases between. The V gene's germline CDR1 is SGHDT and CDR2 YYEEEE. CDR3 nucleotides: TGTGCCAGCAGCAAACCAGGGTTGGTAGCTTTCTTT. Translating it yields CASSKPGLVAFF.

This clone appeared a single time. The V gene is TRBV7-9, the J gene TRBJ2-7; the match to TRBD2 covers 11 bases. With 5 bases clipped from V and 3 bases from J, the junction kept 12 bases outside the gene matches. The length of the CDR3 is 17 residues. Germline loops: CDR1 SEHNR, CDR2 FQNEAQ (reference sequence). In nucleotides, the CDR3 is TGTGCCAGCAGCCCCGGAACTAGCGGGAGAAGGGACTACGAGCAGTACTTC. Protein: CASSPGTSGRRDYEQYF.

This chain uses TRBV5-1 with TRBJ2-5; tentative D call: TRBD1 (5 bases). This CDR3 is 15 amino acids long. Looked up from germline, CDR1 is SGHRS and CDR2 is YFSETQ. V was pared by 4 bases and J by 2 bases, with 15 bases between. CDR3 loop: CASSLNGAAQETQYF. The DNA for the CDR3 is TGCGCCAGCAGCCTGAATGGGGCAGCGCAAGAGACCCAGTACTTC.

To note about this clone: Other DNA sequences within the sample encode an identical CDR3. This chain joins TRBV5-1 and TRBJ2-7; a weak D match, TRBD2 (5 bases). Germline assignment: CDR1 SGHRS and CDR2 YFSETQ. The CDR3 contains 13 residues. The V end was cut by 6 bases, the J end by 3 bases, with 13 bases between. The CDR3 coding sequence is TGCGCCAGCACCCGGACGGGAAGCTACGAGCAGTACTTC. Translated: CASTRTGSYEQYF.

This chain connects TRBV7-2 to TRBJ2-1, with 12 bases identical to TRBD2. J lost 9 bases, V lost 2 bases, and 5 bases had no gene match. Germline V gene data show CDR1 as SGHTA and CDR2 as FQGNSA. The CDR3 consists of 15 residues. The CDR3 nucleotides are TGTGCCAGCAGCTTAAGGCTAGCGGGAGGGCCTGAGCAGTTCTTC. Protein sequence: CASSLRLAGGPEQFF.

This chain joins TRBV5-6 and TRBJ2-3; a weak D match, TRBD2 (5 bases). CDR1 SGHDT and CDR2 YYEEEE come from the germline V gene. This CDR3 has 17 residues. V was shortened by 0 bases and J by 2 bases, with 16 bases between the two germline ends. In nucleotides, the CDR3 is TGTGCCAGCAGCTTGGCGGGCGGAGGCCCCTCCACAGATACGCAGTATTTT. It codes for CASSLAGGGPSTDTQYF.

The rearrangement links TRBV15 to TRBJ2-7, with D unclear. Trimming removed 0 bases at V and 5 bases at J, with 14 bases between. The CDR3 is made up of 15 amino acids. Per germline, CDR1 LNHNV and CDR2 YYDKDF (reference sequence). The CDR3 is CATSRDVLRSDEQYF. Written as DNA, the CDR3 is TGTGCCACCAGCAGAGATGTGCTGAGATCCGACGAGCAGTACTTC.

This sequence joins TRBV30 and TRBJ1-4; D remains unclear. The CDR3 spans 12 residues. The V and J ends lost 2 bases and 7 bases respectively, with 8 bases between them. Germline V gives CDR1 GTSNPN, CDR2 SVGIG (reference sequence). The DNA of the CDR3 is TGTGCCTGGAGTCAGCAAGGTGAAAAACTGTTTTTT. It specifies CAWSQQGEKLFF.